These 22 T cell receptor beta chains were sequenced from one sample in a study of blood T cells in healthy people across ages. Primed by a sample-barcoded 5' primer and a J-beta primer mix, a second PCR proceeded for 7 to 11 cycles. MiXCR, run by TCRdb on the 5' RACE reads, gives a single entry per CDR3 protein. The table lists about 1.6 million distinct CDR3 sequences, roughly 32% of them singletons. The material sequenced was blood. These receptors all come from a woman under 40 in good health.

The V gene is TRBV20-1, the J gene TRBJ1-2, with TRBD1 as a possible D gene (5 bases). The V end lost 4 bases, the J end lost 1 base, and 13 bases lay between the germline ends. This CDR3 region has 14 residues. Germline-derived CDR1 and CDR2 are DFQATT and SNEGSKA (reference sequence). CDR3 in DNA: TGCAGTGCTATCCGACAGCTCGATAACTATGGCTACACCTTC. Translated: CSAIRQLDNYGYTF.

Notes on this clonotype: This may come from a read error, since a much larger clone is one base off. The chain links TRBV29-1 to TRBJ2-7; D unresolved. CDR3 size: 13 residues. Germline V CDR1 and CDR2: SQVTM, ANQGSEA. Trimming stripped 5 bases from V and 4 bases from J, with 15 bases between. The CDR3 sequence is CSVKPEPSYEQYF. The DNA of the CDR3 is TGCAGCGTTAAACCGGAACCTTCTTACGAGCAGTACTTC.

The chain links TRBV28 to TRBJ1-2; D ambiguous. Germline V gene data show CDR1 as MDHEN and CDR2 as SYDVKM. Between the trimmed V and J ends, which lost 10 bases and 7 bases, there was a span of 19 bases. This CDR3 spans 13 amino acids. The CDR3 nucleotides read TGTGCCACCCAATTGGGGATGGCGCTTGGCTACACCTTC. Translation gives CATQLGMALGYTF.

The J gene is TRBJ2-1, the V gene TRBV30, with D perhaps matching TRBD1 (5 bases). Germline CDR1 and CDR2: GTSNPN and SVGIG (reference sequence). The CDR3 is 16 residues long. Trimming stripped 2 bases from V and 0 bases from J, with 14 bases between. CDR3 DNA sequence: TGTGCCTGGAGTAGGGCAGGGCTAAGCTCCTACAATGAGCAGTTCTTC. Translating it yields CAWSRAGLSSYNEQFF.

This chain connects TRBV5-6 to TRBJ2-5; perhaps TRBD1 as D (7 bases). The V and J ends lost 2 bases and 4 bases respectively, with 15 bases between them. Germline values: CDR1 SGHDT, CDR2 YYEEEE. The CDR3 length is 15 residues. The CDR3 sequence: CASSFTRGVAETQYF. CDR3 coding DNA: TGTGCCAGCAGCTTTACCAGGGGGGTCGCAGAGACCCAGTACTTC.

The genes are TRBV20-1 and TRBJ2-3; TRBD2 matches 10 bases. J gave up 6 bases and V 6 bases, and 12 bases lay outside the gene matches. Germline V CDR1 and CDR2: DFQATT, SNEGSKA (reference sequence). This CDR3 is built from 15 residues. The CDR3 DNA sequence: TGCAGTGCGAAGCCAGCTAGCGGGAGTGTTGATACGCAGTATTTT. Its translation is CSAKPASGSVDTQYF.

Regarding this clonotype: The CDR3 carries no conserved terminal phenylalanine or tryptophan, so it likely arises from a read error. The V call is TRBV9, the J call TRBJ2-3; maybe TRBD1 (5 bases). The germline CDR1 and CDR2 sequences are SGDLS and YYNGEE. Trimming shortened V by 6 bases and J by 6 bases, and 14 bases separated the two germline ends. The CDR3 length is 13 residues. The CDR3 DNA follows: TGTGCCAGCACAGGGCCCCGGTCCGATACGCAGTATTGT. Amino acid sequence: CASTGPRSDTQYC.

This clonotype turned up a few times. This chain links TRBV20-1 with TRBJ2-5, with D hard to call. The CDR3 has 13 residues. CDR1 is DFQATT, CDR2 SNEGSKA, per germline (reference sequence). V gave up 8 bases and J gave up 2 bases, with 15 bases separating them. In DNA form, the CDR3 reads TGCAGTTCAAGGGAATACCCTCAAGAGACCCAGTACTTC. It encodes CSSREYPQETQYF.

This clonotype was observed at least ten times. CDR3 sequence reads: CASSQWLAGGNYEQYF. CDR3 in DNA: TGTGCCAGCAGCCAGTGGCTAGCGGGAGGTAACTACGAGCAGTACTTC. The chain couples TRBV4-2 to TRBJ2-7, with 11 positions matching TRBD2. Germline CDR1 and CDR2: LGHNA and YNFKEQ. This CDR3 contains 16 residues. V trimming: 3 bases; J trimming: 3 bases; junction bases outside the gene matches: 7.

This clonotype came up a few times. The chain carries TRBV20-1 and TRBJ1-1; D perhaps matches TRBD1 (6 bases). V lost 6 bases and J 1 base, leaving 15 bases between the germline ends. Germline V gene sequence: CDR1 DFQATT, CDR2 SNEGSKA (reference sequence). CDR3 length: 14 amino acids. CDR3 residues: CSAIRGHPNTEAFF. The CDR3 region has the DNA TGCAGTGCCATCAGGGGACACCCGAACACTGAAGCTTTCTTT.

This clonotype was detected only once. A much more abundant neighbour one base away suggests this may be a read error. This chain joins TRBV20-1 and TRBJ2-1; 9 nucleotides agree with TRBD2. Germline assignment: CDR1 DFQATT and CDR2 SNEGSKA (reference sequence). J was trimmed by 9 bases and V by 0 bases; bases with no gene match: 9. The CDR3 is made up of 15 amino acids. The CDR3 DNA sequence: TGCAGTGCTAGAGACCTTAGCGGGAGAGTCAGTGAGCAGTTCTTC. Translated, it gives CSARDLSGRVSEQFF.

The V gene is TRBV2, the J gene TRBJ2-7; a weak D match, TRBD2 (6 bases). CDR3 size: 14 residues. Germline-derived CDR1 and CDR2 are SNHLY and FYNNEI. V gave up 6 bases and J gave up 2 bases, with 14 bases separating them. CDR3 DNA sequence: TGTGCCAGCAGAGACCCGGGACTCGCCTACGAGCAGTACTTC. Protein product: CASRDPGLAYEQYF.

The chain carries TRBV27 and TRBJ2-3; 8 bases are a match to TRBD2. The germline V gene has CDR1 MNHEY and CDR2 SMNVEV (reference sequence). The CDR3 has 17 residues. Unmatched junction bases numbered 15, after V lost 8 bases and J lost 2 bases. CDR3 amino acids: CASFSGSNPGYTDTQYF. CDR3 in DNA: TGTGCCAGCTTCAGCGGGAGTAACCCTGGTTACACAGATACGCAGTATTTT.

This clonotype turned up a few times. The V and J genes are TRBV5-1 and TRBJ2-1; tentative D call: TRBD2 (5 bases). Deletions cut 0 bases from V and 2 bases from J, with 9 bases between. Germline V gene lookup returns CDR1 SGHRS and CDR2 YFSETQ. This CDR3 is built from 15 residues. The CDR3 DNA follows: TGCGCCAGCAGCTTGGAGGGAGATCCCTACAATGAGCAGTTCTTC. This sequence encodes CASSLEGDPYNEQFF.

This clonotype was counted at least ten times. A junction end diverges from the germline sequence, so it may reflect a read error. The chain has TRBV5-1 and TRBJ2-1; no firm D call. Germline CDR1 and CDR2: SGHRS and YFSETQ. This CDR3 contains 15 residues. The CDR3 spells CASSLADSSYNEQFF. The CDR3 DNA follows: TGTGCCAGCAGCTTAGCAGATAGCTCCTACAATGAGCAGTTCTTC.

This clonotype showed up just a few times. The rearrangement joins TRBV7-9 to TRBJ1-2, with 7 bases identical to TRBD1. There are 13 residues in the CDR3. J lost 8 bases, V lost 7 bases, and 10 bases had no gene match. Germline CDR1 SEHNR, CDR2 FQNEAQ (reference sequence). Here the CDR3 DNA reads TGTGCCAGCAACCTGTTGACAGGGAGCGGCTACACCTTC. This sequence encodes CASNLLTGSGYTF. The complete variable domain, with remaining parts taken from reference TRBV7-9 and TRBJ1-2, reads DTGVSQNPRHKITKRGQNVTFRCDPISEHNRLYWYRQTLGQGPEFLTYFQNEAQLEKSRLLSDRFSAERPKGSFSTLEIQRTEQGDSAMYLCASNLLTGSGYTFGSGTRLTVV.

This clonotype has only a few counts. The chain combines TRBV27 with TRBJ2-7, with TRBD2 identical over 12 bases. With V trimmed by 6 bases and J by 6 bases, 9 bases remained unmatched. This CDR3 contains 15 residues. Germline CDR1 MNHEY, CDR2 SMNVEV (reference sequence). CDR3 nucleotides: TGTGCCAGCAGCTTAGGACTAGCGGGACAATTCGAGCAGTACTTC. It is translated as CASSLGLAGQFEQYF.

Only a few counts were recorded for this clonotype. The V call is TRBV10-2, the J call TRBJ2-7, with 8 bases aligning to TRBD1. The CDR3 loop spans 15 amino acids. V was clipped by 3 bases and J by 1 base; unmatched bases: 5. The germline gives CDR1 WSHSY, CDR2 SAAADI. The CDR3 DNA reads TGCGCCAGCAGTGAAGACAGGGGACCATCCTACGAGCAGTACTTC. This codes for CASSEDRGPSYEQYF.

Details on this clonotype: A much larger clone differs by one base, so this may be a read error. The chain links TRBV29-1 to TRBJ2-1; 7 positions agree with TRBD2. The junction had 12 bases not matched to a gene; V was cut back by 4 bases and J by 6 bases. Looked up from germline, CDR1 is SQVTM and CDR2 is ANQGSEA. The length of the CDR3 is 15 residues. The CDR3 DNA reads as TGCAGCGTTGTGGGGGGGATACTCACCACCAATGAGCAGTTCTTC. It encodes CSVVGGILTTNEQFF.

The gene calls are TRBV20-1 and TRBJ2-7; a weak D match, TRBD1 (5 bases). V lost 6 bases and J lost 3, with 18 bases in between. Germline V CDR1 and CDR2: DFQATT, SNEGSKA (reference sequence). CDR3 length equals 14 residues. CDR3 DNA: TGCAGTGCCCCGGTGACAGACGCTCTCTACGAGCAGTACTTC. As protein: CSAPVTDALYEQYF.

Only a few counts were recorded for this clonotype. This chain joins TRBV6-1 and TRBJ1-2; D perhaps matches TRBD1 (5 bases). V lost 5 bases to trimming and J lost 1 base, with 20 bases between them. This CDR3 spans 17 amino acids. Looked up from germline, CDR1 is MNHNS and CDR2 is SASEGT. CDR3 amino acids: CASSLAAGPFGNYGYTF. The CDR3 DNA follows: TGTGCCAGCAGTCTTGCGGCAGGGCCGTTTGGTAACTATGGCTACACCTTC.

CDR3 DNA: TGTGCCAGCAGTCTCAGCGGGGGGGAAAAAGCGACGCAGTATTTT. It is translated as CASSLSGGEKATQYF. The chain couples TRBV6-6 to TRBJ2-3; TRBD2 matches at 10 bases. With V trimmed by 5 bases and J by 9 bases, 11 bases remained unmatched. The CDR3 has 15 amino acids. Germline CDR1 and CDR2: MNHNY and SVGAGI (reference sequence).